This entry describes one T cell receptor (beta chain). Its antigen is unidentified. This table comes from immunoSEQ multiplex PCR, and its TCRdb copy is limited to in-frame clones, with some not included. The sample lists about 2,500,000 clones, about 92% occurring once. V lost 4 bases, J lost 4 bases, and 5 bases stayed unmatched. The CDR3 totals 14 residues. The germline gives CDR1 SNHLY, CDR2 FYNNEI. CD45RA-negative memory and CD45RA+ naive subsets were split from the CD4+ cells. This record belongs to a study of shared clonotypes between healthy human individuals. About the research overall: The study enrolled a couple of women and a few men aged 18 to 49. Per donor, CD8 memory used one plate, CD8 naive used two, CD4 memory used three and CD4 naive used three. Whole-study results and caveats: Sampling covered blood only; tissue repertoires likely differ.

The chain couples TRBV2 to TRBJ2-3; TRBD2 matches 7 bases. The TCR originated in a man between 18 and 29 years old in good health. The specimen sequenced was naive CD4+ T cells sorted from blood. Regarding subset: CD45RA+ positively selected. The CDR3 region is CASSGAGVPDTQYF. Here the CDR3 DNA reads TGTGCCAGCAGTGGCGCGGGAGTTCCAGATACGCAGTATTTT. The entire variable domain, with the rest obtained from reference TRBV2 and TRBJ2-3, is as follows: EPEVTQTPSHQVTQMGQEVILRCVPISNHLYFYWYRQILGQKVEFLVSFYNNEISEKSEIFDDQFSVERPDGSNFTLKIRSTKLEDSAMYFCASSGAGVPDTQYFGPGTRLTVL.